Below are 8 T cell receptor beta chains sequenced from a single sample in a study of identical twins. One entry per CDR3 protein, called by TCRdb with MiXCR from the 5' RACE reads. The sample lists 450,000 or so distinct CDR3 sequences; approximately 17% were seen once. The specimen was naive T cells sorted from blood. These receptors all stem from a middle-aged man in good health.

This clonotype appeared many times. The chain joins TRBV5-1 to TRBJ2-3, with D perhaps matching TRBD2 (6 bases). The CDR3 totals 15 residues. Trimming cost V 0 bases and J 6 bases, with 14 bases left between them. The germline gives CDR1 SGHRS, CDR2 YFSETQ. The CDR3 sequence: CASSLVTGTLDTQYF. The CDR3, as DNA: TGCGCCAGCAGCTTGGTCACTGGGACTTTGGATACGCAGTATTTT. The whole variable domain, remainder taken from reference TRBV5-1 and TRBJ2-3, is KAGVTQTPRYLIKTRGQQVTLSCSPISGHRSVSWYQQTPGQGLQFLFEYFSETQRNKGNFPGRFSGRQFSNSRSEMNVSTLELGDSALYLCASSLVTGTLDTQYFGPGTRLTVL.

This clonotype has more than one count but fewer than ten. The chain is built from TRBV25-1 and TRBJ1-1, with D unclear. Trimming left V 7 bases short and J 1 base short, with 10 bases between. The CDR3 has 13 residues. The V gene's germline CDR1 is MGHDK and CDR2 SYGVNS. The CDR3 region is CASTTLENTEAFF. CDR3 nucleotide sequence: TGTGCCAGCACCACCTTAGAGAACACTGAAGCTTTCTTT.

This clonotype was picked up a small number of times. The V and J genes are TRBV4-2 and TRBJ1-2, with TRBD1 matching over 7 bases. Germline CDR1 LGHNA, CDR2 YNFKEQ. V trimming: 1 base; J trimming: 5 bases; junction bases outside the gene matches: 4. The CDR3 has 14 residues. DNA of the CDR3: TGTGCCAGCAGCCAAGCCGCAGGGGGTTATGGCTACACCTTC. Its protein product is CASSQAAGGYGYTF.

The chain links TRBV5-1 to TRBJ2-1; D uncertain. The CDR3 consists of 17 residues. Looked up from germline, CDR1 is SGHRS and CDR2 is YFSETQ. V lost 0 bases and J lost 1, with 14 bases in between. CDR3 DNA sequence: TGCGCCAGCAGCTTGGAGGGTGGCGGAACTTCCTACAATGAGCAGTTCTTC. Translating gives CASSLEGGGTSYNEQFF.

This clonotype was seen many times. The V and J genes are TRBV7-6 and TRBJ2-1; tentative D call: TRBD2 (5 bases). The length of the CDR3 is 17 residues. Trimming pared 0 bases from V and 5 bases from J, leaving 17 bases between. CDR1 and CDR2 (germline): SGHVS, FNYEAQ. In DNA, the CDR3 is TGTGCCAGCAGCTTAGCGTTGAGGGTGAAGGCAGACAATGAGCAGTTCTTC. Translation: CASSLALRVKADNEQFF. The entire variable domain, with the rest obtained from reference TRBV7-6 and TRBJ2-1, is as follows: GAGVSQSPRYKVTKRGQDVALRCDPISGHVSLYWYRQALGQGPEFLTYFNYEAQQDKSGLPNDRFSAERPEGSISTLTIQRTEQRDSAMYRCASSLALRVKADNEQFFGPGTRLTVL.

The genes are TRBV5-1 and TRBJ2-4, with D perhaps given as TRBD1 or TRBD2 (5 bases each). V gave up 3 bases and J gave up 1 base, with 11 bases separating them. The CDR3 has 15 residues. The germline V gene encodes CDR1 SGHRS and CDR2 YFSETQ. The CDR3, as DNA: TGCGCCAGCAGCTGGGGCTGGGGGGCCAAAAACATTCAGTACTTC. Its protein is CASSWGWGAKNIQYF.

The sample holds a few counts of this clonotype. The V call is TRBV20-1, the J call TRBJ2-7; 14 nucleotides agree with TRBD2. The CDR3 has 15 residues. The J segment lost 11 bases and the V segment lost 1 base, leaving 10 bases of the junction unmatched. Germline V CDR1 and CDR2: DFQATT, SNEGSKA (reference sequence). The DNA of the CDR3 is TGCAGTGCTAGAGCAGGACTAGCGGGAGGTCTTAGGAAGTACTTC. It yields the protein CSARAGLAGGLRKYF.

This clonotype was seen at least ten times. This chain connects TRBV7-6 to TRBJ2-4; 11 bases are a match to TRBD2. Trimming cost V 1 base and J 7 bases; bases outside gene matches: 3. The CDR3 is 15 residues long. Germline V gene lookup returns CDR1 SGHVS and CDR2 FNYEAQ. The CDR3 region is CASSLDSGRGNIQYF. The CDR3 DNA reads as TGTGCCAGCAGCTTAGATAGCGGGAGGGGCAACATTCAGTACTTC.